This TCR beta chain stems from a study of blood T cells in healthy people across ages. Overall study results and limits: CMV infection status of these donors was not known.

PCR was performed a second time for roughly 7 to 12 cycles using a sample-barcoded 5' primer and a J-beta primer mix. Each cDNA molecule received a tag from a template-switch adaptor that had 12 random nucleotides. CDR3-containing paired-end reads numbering at least 2.5 million came from each sample. One entry per CDR3 protein results from TCRdb running MiXCR on the 5' RACE reads. The sample shows more than 650,000 distinct CDR3 sequences, around 24% of them seen only once. As for this clonotype: What it binds is not known. A much larger clone lies a single base off, so this may be a read error.

The CDR3 contains 13 residues. The germline V gene has CDR1 KGHSH and CDR2 LQKENI. The same data also contributed to another study, on T cells of mothers and their children. This second report adds: Slightly higher but non-significant overlap marked related mother-child pairs versus unrelated pairs.

This clonotype was obtained from a boy between 10 and 17 years old in good health. Sequencing was carried out using blood. V is TRBV18 and J is TRBJ2-5; tentatively, D is TRBD2 (5 bases). For the CDR3, the DNA is TGTGCCGGCTCCCGCGAATCGGGGGAGACCCAGTACTTC. Its translation: CAGSRESGETQYF.